This entry lists 20 T cell receptor beta chains sequenced from one sample in a study of CD8 T cells in Susac syndrome. Reverse transcription of roughly 0.5 to 1 ug RNA used random hexamers. TCRdb reanalysed the immunoSEQ multiplex PCR reads using MiXCR and keeps one entry per CDR3 protein. The sample has approximately 300,000 distinct CDR3 sequences, 75% to 85% seen once. The source material was CD8+ T cells from PBMCs. Receptors were obtained from a human donor with multiple sclerosis.

J is TRBJ1-5 and V is TRBV7-9; no firm D call. The V gene lost 1 base and the J gene lost 2 bases, with 15 bases spanning the gap. Germline V CDR1 and CDR2: SEHNR, FQNEAQ (reference sequence). This CDR3 region has 17 residues. CDR3 bases: TGTGCCAGCAGCTTAGTCGTCGGGCCACTGGGCAATCAGCCCCAGCATTTT. Amino acid sequence: CASSLVVGPLGNQPQHF. Full variable domain (outside the CDR3, taken from reference TRBV7-9 and TRBJ1-5): DTGVSQNPRHKITKRGQNVTFRCDPISEHNRLYWYRQTLGQGPEFLTYFQNEAQLEKSRLLSDRFSAERPKGSFSTLEIQRTEQGDSAMYLCASSLVVGPLGNQPQHFGDGTRLSIL.

The V and J genes are TRBV4-1 and TRBJ2-7, with 8 bases fitting TRBD2. Germline V gene sequence: CDR1 MGHRA, CDR2 YSYEKL. This CDR3 has 17 residues. Trimming took 1 base from V and 4 from J; bases not matched to a gene: 12. The CDR3 bases are TGCGCCAGCAGCCAAGTCGGGTACGGGAGGGCGCCGTACGAGCAGTACTTC. It specifies CASSQVGYGRAPYEQYF.

This sequence joins TRBV20-1 and TRBJ2-3; the match to TRBD1 covers 8 bases. Trimming removed 5 bases from V and 5 bases from J; junction bases left unmatched: 9. Germline CDR1 reads DFQATT; CDR2 reads SNEGSKA (reference sequence). This CDR3 has 14 amino acids. The CDR3 sequence is CSAADRGGEDTQYF. The CDR3 DNA sequence: TGCAGTGCTGCTGACAGGGGTGGGGAAGATACGCAGTATTTT.

The V call is TRBV20-1, the J call TRBJ2-6; tentative D call: TRBD1 (7 bases). The CDR3 spans 19 residues. The V gene lost 3 bases and the J gene lost 0 bases, with 21 bases spanning the gap. Germline assignment: CDR1 DFQATT and CDR2 SNEGSKA (reference sequence). The CDR3 loop is CSASEGGGTVVSGANVLTF. DNA of the CDR3: TGCAGTGCTAGTGAGGGGGGCGGGACAGTGGTCTCTGGGGCCAACGTCCTGACTTTC.

This clonotype was counted a single time. The chain joins TRBV5-6 to TRBJ1-5; D unclear. The CDR3 is made up of 14 amino acids. The germline CDR1 and CDR2 sequences are SGHDT and YYEEEE. V lost 2 bases and J 1 base, leaving 7 bases between the germline ends. The CDR3 loop is CASSLGTSNQPQHF. The CDR3, as DNA: TGTGCCAGCAGCTTAGGAACGAGCAATCAGCCCCAGCATTTT.

This chain uses TRBV19 with TRBJ2-4; 7 bases fit TRBD1. Germline CDR1 LNHDA, CDR2 SQIVND (reference sequence). The CDR3 covers 16 residues. V trimming: 7 bases; J trimming: 2 bases; junction bases outside the gene matches: 11. The CDR3 protein is CASTPPLTGSKNIQYF. For the CDR3, the DNA is TGTGCCAGTACCCCCCCCCTGACAGGGTCCAAAAACATTCAGTACTTC. Combining the CDR3 with reference TRBV19 and TRBJ2-4 gives the whole variable domain DGGITQSPKYLFRKEGQNVTLSCEQNLNHDAMYWYRQDPGQGLRLIYYSQIVNDFQKGDIAEGYSVSREKKESFPLTVTSAQKNPTAFYLCASTPPLTGSKNIQYFGAGTRLSVL.

The rearrangement links TRBV15 to TRBJ1-1, with 9 bases lining up with TRBD1. J gave up 3 bases and V 5 bases, and 10 bases lay outside the gene matches. Germline V lookup: CDR1 LNHNV, CDR2 YYDKDF (reference sequence). The CDR3 runs to 16 residues. CDR3 coding DNA: TGTGCCACCAGCGGATCCGGGACAGGGATTGACACTGAAGCTTTCTTT. It codes for CATSGSGTGIDTEAFF.

The genes are TRBV3-1 and TRBJ2-7; the D gene is possibly TRBD2 (6 bases). With 3 bases removed from V and 0 bases from J, the gap between germline ends came to 12 bases. This CDR3 has 15 amino acids. Germline V gene sequence: CDR1 LGHDT, CDR2 YNNKEL (reference sequence). Here the CDR3 DNA reads TGTGCCAGCAGCCAGACTAGTTCCCACTCCTACGAGCAGTACTTC. Translation gives CASSQTSSHSYEQYF.

The chain is built from TRBV19 and TRBJ1-3; D possibly corresponds to TRBD1 (5 bases). Deletions cut 7 bases from V and 4 bases from J, with 17 bases between. Looked up from germline, CDR1 is LNHDA and CDR2 is SQIVND (reference sequence). The CDR3 is 15 residues long. As DNA, the CDR3 is TGTGCCAGTACCGAGTCGCGACAGACGGGAAACACCATATATTTT. Translation: CASTESRQTGNTIYF.

The CDR3 loop reads CASSFRARKGDTQYF. In DNA, the CDR3 is TGTGCCAGCAGTTTCCGGGCTAGAAAGGGAGATACGCAGTATTTT. The chain employs TRBV28 and TRBJ2-3; D remains unclear. The CDR3 length is 15 residues. Germline CDR1 is MDHEN and CDR2 is SYDVKM. V gave up 3 bases and J gave up 5 bases, with 15 bases separating them.

The gene calls are TRBV18 and TRBJ2-1; D is possibly TRBD1 (5 bases). Trimming shortened V by 6 bases and J by 7 bases, and 19 bases separated the two germline ends. Germline CDR1 is KGHSH and CDR2 is LQKENI. CDR3 size: 15 residues. The CDR3 DNA is TGTGCCAGCTCTTTCCAGGTAGGGGTTGAAAATGAGCAGTTCTTC. It is translated as CASSFQVGVENEQFF.

The chain joins TRBV7-9 to TRBJ1-1; D gene ambiguous. Deletions cut 4 bases from V and 5 bases from J, with 11 bases between. The CDR3 has 13 residues. Germline V gene sequence: CDR1 SEHNR, CDR2 FQNEAQ (reference sequence). The CDR3 loop is CASSSHPGTEAFF. DNA for the CDR3: TGTGCCAGCAGCTCACACCCTGGGACTGAAGCTTTCTTT.

The CDR3 DNA is TGTGCCAGCAGCGACGGGACTAACCCCTACGAGCAGTACTTC. Amino acid sequence: CASSDGTNPYEQYF. The chain uses TRBV6-2 or TRBV6-3 and TRBJ2-7; 7 bases fit TRBD2. Per germline, CDR1 MNHEY and CDR2 SVGEGT. This CDR3 has 14 residues. V lost 6 bases, J lost 2 bases, and 7 bases stayed unmatched.

V is TRBV12-3 or TRBV12-4 and J is TRBJ2-3; tentatively, D is TRBD1 (6 bases). This CDR3 is 15 amino acids long. Trimming took 5 bases from V and 0 from J, leaving 12 bases between them. The CDR3: CASSTWTDSTDTQYF. The CDR3 DNA is TGTGCCAGCAGTACTTGGACAGACAGCACAGATACGCAGTATTTT.

The chain has TRBV12-3 or TRBV12-4 and TRBJ1-6; 8 bases agree with TRBD1. The CDR3 extends over 14 amino acids. With 5 bases clipped from V and 4 bases from J, the junction kept 1 base outside the gene matches. The CDR3 spells CASSQGAYNSPLHF. CDR3 nucleotide sequence: TGTGCCAGCAGTCAGGGGGCTTATAATTCACCCCTCCACTTT.

This clonotype appeared once. CDR3 residues: CASRSTGVNTEAFF. DNA of the CDR3: TGTGCCAGCAGATCTACAGGGGTGAACACTGAAGCTTTCTTT. The chain combines TRBV28 with TRBJ1-1; 7 nucleotides line up with TRBD1. V shed 6 bases and J 0 bases; nucleotides not matched to a gene: 4. The V gene's germline CDR1 is MDHEN and CDR2 SYDVKM. This CDR3 is 14 amino acids long.

The chain uses TRBV25-1 and TRBJ1-1; 8 nucleotides line up with TRBD1. The length of the CDR3 is 12 residues. V was pared by 2 bases and J by 9 bases, with 2 bases of the junction left unmatched. Per germline, CDR1 MGHDK and CDR2 SYGVNS. Written as DNA, the CDR3 is TGTGCCAGCAGTGAACGGGACAGGCAAGCTTTCTTT. Translating gives CASSERDRQAFF.

The V call is TRBV7-8, the J call TRBJ1-5; weak D call: TRBD1 (5 bases). Germline CDR1 SGHVS, CDR2 FQNEAQ. This CDR3 contains 15 residues. Trimming cost V 1 base and J 7 bases, with 14 bases left between them. The CDR3 loop reads CASSLVDRSEQPQHF. The DNA for the CDR3 is TGTGCCAGCAGCTTAGTCGACAGATCCGAGCAGCCCCAGCATTTT.

The chain has TRBV2 and TRBJ1-3, with 10 nucleotides matching TRBD1. There are 14 residues in the CDR3. With V trimmed by 2 bases and J by 11 bases, 6 bases remained unmatched. Per germline, CDR1 SNHLY and CDR2 FYNNEI. The CDR3 protein is CASSEPSGQGAIYF. CDR3 nucleotides: TGTGCCAGCAGTGAACCCTCAGGACAGGGGGCCATATATTTT.

This chain connects TRBV23-1 to TRBJ2-1, with 11 bases identical to TRBD2. TRBV23-1 is annotated as an ORF whose role is uncertain. The CDR3 extends over 20 amino acids. The CDR3 DNA reads as TGCGTGCAGCAGTCAAGGCCGGGACTAGCGGAAAGAAACTCCTACAATGAGCAGTTCTTC. Translation gives CVQQSRPGLAERNSYNEQFF.